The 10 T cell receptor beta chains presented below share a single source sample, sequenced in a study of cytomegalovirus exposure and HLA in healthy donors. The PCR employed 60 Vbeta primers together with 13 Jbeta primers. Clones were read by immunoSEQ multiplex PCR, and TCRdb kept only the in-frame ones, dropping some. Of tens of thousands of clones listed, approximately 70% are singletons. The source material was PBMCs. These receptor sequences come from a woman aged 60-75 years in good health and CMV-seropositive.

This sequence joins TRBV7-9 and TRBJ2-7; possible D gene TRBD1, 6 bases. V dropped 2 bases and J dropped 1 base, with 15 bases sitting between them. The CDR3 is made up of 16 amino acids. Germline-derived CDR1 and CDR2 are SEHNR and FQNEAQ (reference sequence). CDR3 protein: CASSLWDGGVSYEQYF. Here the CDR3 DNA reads TGTGCCAGCAGCTTATGGGATGGGGGCGTTTCCTACGAGCAGTACTTC.

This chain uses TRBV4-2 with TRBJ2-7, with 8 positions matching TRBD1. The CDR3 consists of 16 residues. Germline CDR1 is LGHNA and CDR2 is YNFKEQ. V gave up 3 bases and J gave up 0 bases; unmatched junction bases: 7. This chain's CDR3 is CASSQGPGQVSYEQYF. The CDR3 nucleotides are TGTGCCAGCAGCCAGGGGCCGGGACAGGTCTCCTACGAGCAGTACTTC.

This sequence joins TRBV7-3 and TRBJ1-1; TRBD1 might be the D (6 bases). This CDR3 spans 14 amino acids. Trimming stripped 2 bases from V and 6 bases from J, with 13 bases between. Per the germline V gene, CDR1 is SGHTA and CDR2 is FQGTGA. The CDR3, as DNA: TGTGCCAGCAGCTTAGGTCAGGGGAATTCTGAAGCTTTCTTT. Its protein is CASSLGQGNSEAFF.

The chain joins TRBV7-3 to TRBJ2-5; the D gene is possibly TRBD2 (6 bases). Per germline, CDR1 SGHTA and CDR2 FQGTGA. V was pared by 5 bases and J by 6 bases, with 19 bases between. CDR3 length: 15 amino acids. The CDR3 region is CASSLGPAGRQTQYF. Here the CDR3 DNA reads TGTGCCAGCAGCCTAGGTCCCGCGGGGAGGCAGACCCAGTACTTC.

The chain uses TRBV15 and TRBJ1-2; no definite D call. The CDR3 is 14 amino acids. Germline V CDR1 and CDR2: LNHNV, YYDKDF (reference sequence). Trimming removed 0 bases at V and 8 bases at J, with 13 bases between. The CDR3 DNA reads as TGTGCCACCAGCAGAGATCGGGGTTACTCGGGCTACACCTTC. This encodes CATSRDRGYSGYTF. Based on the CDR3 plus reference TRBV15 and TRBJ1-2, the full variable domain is DAMVIQNPRYQVTQFGKPVTLSCSQTLNHNVMYWYQQKSSQAPKLLFHYYDKDFNNEADTPDNFQSRRPNTSFCFLDIRSPGLGDTAMYLCATSRDRGYSGYTFGSGTRLTVV.

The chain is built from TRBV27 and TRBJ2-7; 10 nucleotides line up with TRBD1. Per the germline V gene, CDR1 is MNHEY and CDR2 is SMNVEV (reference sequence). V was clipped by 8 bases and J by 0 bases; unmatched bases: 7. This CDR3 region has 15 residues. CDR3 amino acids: CASGGTGEGSYEQYF. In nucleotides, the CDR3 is TGTGCCAGCGGAGGGACAGGGGAAGGCTCCTACGAGCAGTACTTC.

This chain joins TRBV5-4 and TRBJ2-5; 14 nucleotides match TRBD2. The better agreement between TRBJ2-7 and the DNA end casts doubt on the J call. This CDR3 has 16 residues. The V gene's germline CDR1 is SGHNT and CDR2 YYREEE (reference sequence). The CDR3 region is CASSFPTSGGAREQYF. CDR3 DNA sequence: TGTGCCAGCAGCTTCCCGACTAGCGGGGGGGCGCGCGAGCAGTACTTC.

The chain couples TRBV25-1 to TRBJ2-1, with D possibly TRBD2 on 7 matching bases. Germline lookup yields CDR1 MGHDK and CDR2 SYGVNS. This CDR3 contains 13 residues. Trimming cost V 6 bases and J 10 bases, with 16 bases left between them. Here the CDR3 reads CASRGQGREEQFF. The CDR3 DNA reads TGTGCCAGCAGGGGTCAGGGGCGGGAGGAGCAGTTCTTC.

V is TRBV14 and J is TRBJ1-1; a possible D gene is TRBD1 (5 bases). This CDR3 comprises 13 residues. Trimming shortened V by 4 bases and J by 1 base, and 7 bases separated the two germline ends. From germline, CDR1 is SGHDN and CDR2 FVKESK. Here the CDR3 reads CASSLQGNTEAFF. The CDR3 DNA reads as TGTGCCAGCAGCCTTCAGGGGAACACTGAAGCTTTCTTT.

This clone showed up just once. The CDR3 spells CAWSASSGTGVFVGNTEAFF. DNA for the CDR3: TGTGCCTGGAGTGCCTCCTCCGGGACAGGGGTGTTTGTAGGGAACACTGAAGCTTTCTTT. The chain has TRBV30 and TRBJ1-1, with 10 bases fitting TRBD1. The CDR3 has 20 amino acids. The V gene end was trimmed by 1 base and the J gene end by 1 base; junction bases not matched to a gene: 18. The germline V gene has CDR1 GTSNPN and CDR2 SVGIG (reference sequence).